This T cell receptor (beta chain) originates from a study of cytotoxic CD8 clonotypes in ibrutinib-treated CLL. Study context: The patients, about ten relapsed/refractory and approximately 14 treatment-naive, included about 18 who were IGHV unmutated.

Study-wide findings and caveats: In comparison with age-matched healthy donors, baseline clonality was higher and tracked circulating CD8+ T-cell counts. Among the clonotypes, public ones were uncommon and contracted or held stable on treatment. Sustained-remission patients were sampled at one set of times and progressing patients at different ones.

A word on this clone: Its antigen is unidentified.

The CDR3 is 14 residues long. V was clipped by 1 base and J by 0 bases, with 5 bases between them. Germline CDR1 LNHDA, CDR2 SQIVND (reference sequence). The method was immunoSEQ multiplex PCR; TCRdb's version includes in-frame clones alone and lacks a portion of them. Found here are 35,000 or so clones, approximately 69% of them singletons; the top ten hold about a quarter. The sample consisted of PBMCs, taken before ibrutinib treatment. V is TRBV19 and J is TRBJ2-3, with D unclear. This TCR was sampled from a human donor with chronic lymphocytic leukemia. In DNA form, the CDR3 reads TGTGCCAGTAGTATAGCAGACAGCACAGATACGCAGTATTTT. It specifies CASSIADSTDTQYF.